The 9 T cell receptor beta chains below come from one sample, sequenced in a study of human T cells and chemical hapten exposure. TCRdb used MiXCR to reprocess the RACE reads, holding one entry per CDR3 protein. This table holds 74,000 or so distinct CDR3 sequences, 10% to 15% found once. Noted time point: patch test 1, 2 weeks after DPC sensitization. Treatment noted: therapeutic diphenylcyclopropenone sensitization with weekly scalp DPC. The specimen was whole blood, collected in connection with sensitization to the hapten diphenylcyclopropenone (DPC). These receptors all stem from a woman aged 55-69 years with alopecia areata. Some clones in this sample may be carry-over from other donors' samples.

This clonotype was seen once. The chain is built from TRBV29-1 and TRBJ2-7; 7 positions match TRBD1. V gave up 6 bases and J gave up 9 bases; unmatched junction bases: 14. CDR3 size: 13 residues. The V gene's germline CDR1 is SQVTM and CDR2 ANQGSEA. DNA of the CDR3: TGCAGCGTCGACACCGGACAGGTGTTTGGGCAGTACTTC. Amino acid sequence: CSVDTGQVFGQYF.

In this sample, this clonotype turned up a few times. CDR3 coding DNA: TGTGCCAGCAGCTTAGGGTACGCCTCGCCACCCGACCCTGATTATGGCTACACCTTC. Encoded protein: CASSLGYASPPDPDYGYTF. J is TRBJ1-2 and V is TRBV7-8; D is unclear. Trimming left V 1 base short and J 5 bases short, with 26 bases between. The CDR3 runs to 19 residues. Germline CDR1 is SGHVS and CDR2 is FQNEAQ.

The chain uses TRBV7-9 and TRBJ1-2; the D is unclear. Germline V gene lookup returns CDR1 SEHNR and CDR2 FQNEAQ (reference sequence). The CDR3 is 12 amino acids. The germline V and J ends were trimmed by 5 bases and 5 bases, with 9 bases remaining between them. The CDR3: CASSRDSYGYTF. CDR3 coding DNA: TGTGCCAGCAGCAGGGATTCATATGGCTACACCTTC.

This clonotype appeared many times. This chain joins TRBV18 and TRBJ1-1; 7 bases agree with TRBD1. V was clipped by 3 bases and J by 3 bases; unmatched bases: 4. Germline CDR1 reads KGHSH; CDR2 reads LQKENI. CDR3 size: 14 residues. Written as DNA, the CDR3 is TGTGCCAGCTCACCGACTGACAGGGACACTGAAGCTTTCTTT. Amino acid sequence: CASSPTDRDTEAFF. Variable domain in full (rest from reference TRBV18 and TRBJ1-1): NAGVMQNPRHLVRRRGQEARLRCSPMKGHSHVYWYRQLPEEGLKFMVYLQKENIIDESGMPKERFSAEFPKEGPSILRIQQVVRGDSAAYFCASSPTDRDTEAFFGQGTRLTVV.

This clonotype came up a few times. V and J are TRBV27 and TRBJ2-3; D is possibly TRBD2 (6 bases). This CDR3 has 15 amino acids. V was cut by 8 bases and J by 4 bases, with 19 bases left in between. Germline V gives CDR1 MNHEY, CDR2 SMNVEV (reference sequence). The chain's CDR3 is CASRDLPRRADTQYF. In nucleotides, the CDR3 is TGTGCCAGCCGGGACCTCCCCCGGAGGGCAGATACGCAGTATTTT.

There are many counts of this clonotype. The chain carries TRBV15 and TRBJ2-1; 10 positions match TRBD2. The ends lost 3 bases at V and 8 bases at J; junction bases unmatched: 7. The length of the CDR3 is 15 residues. The germline gives CDR1 LNHNV, CDR2 YYDKDF (reference sequence). The CDR3 nucleotides read TGTGCCACCAGCAGCTTCAGCGGGGGGGCTTATGAGCAGTTCTTC. It encodes CATSSFSGGAYEQFF.

This clonotype has at least ten counts. This chain uses TRBV20-1 with TRBJ2-4; no clear D gene. Trimming cost V 4 bases and J 0 bases, with 10 bases left between them. Germline values: CDR1 DFQATT, CDR2 SNEGSKA (reference sequence). The CDR3 consists of 14 residues. CDR3: CSAMSPLAKNIQYF. CDR3 DNA: TGCAGTGCTATGTCTCCACTAGCCAAAAACATTCAGTACTTC.

This clonotype was detected a few times. V gene TRBV6-4 combines with J gene TRBJ2-3; TRBD2 is a possible D gene (6 bases). This CDR3 is built from 15 residues. V lost 2 bases and J lost 3, with 12 bases in between. Germline V CDR1 and CDR2: MRHNA, SNTAGT. This chain's CDR3 is CASSDDPAGTDTQYF. In nucleotides, the CDR3 is TGTGCCAGCAGTGACGACCCGGCGGGGACAGATACGCAGTATTTT.

The V gene is TRBV29-1, the J gene TRBJ2-3, with TRBD2 as a possible D gene (5 bases). CDR1 SQVTM and CDR2 ANQGSEA come from the germline V gene. V was cut by 8 bases and J by 2 bases, with 17 bases left in between. The CDR3 spans 14 residues. The chain's CDR3 is CSLREKGATDTQYF. In nucleotides, the CDR3 is TGCAGCTTGAGGGAGAAGGGAGCCACAGATACGCAGTATTTT.